The 12 T cell receptor beta chains below were found in one sample sequenced in a study of human T cells and chemical hapten exposure. Extraction of total RNA was performed on unfractionated whole blood. MiXCR was run by TCRdb on the 5' RACE reads, yielding one entry per CDR3 protein. This sample carries 110,000 or so distinct CDR3 sequences, 15% to 20% of them seen once, and the ten largest clones take 2.8%. The source is a human donor in good health.

This clonotype appeared many times. This sequence joins TRBV5-6 and TRBJ1-5, with a tentative D call TRBD1 (6 bases). V lost 4 bases to trimming and J lost 4 bases, with 12 bases between them. Germline V gene sequence: CDR1 SGHDT, CDR2 YYEEEE. CDR3 length equals 14 residues. The CDR3 here is CASSAGAGNQPQHF. CDR3 nucleotide sequence: TGTGCCAGCAGCGCAGGGGCTGGGAATCAGCCCCAGCATTTT.

This clonotype appeared a few times. V usage is TRBV7-9 and J usage is TRBJ2-7; no clear D. The CDR3 loop spans 14 amino acids. V was pared by 3 bases and J by 5 bases, with 14 bases between. Germline V CDR1 and CDR2: SEHNR, FQNEAQ (reference sequence). The CDR3 bases are TGTGCCAGCAGCTTCGGCGAGAGAACCCACGAGCAGTACTTC. It translates to CASSFGERTHEQYF.

The chain has TRBV11-2 and TRBJ2-3; TRBD2 might be the D (6 bases). This CDR3 comprises 15 residues. Between the trimmed V and J ends, which lost 5 bases and 5 bases, there was a span of 17 bases. Germline V gives CDR1 SGHAT, CDR2 FQNNGV. The CDR3 is CASSRFMDGGDTQYF. The CDR3 region has the DNA TGTGCCAGCAGCCGATTCATGGACGGGGGAGATACGCAGTATTTT.

The chain joins TRBV28 to TRBJ2-7; weak D call: TRBD1 (6 bases). Per germline, CDR1 MDHEN and CDR2 SYDVKM. This CDR3 has 15 amino acids. The ends were cut back, 10 bases at V and 3 bases at J, with 22 bases in the middle. The CDR3 DNA sequence: TGTGCCACCCGTGTGAGGGGGTCCCCGAACTACGAGCAGTACTTC. It yields the protein CATRVRGSPNYEQYF.

This clonotype was picked up many times. The V call is TRBV11-2, the J call TRBJ2-7; D tentatively reads TRBD1 or TRBD2 (6 bases each). Looked up from germline, CDR1 is SGHAT and CDR2 is FQNNGV. The V end was cut by 5 bases, the J end by 2 bases, with 19 bases between. The CDR3 covers 16 residues. DNA of the CDR3: TGTGCCAGCAGCCCCGGGGGCCATGGACTCCCCTACGAGCAGTACTTC. Amino acids: CASSPGGHGLPYEQYF.

This clonotype appeared a few times. The chain couples TRBV12-3 or TRBV12-4 to TRBJ2-1; possible D gene TRBD2, 5 bases. The CDR3 sequence is 11 residues long. Trimming cost V 6 bases and J 5 bases, with 5 bases left between them. CDR3 residues: CASRRDNEQFF. The CDR3 region has the DNA TGTGCCAGCAGGAGGGACAATGAGCAGTTCTTC.

This clonotype was found a few times. The gene calls are TRBV5-1 and TRBJ2-1, with TRBD2 identical over 9 bases. CDR1 and CDR2 (germline): SGHRS, YFSETQ. The V and J ends lost 2 bases and 8 bases, in that order; junction bases with no gene match: 8. The CDR3 runs to 15 residues. The CDR3 reads CASSFSVAGADEQFF. The CDR3 DNA reads TGCGCCAGCAGCTTCTCGGTAGCGGGAGCTGATGAGCAGTTCTTC.

This clonotype was observed at least ten times. The chain uses TRBV27 and TRBJ2-2; no definite D call. Deletions cut 2 bases from V and 4 bases from J, with 2 bases between. Germline CDR1 MNHEY, CDR2 SMNVEV (reference sequence). CDR3 length equals 12 residues. For the CDR3, the DNA is TGTGCCAGCAGTTTACTCACCGGGGAGCTGTTTTTT. Protein product: CASSLLTGELFF.

The sample holds a few counts of this clonotype. This rearrangement joins TRBV6-2 or TRBV6-3 to TRBJ2-7, with 8 bases identical to TRBD2. The CDR3 runs 16 residues. V gave up 4 bases and J gave up 1 base; unmatched junction bases: 9. Per the germline V gene, CDR1 is MNHEY and CDR2 is SVGEGT. The CDR3 spells CASSSRLTSGSYEQYF. DNA of the CDR3: TGTGCCAGCAGTTCACGACTTACTAGCGGTTCCTACGAGCAGTACTTC.

This clonotype has more than one count but fewer than ten. The rearrangement links TRBV5-1 to TRBJ2-5; D may match TRBD1 or TRBD2 (5 bases each). The CDR3 contains 14 residues. The germline CDR1 and CDR2 sequences are SGHRS and YFSETQ. The V end lost 7 bases, the J end lost 3 bases, and 16 bases lay between the germline ends. The CDR3: CASAWGPGKETQYF. The CDR3 nucleotides are TGCGCCAGCGCATGGGGACCGGGTAAAGAGACCCAGTACTTC.

The chain carries TRBV12-3 or TRBV12-4 and TRBJ2-7, with 12 bases lining up with TRBD2. CDR3 length: 17 residues. The J segment lost 0 bases and the V segment lost 5 bases, leaving 8 bases of the junction unmatched. The CDR3 loop reads CASSLRPTSGSSYEQYF. Here the CDR3 DNA reads TGTGCCAGCAGTCTCCGCCCGACTAGCGGGAGCTCCTACGAGCAGTACTTC.

In this sample, this clonotype turned up a few times. This chain joins TRBV2 and TRBJ1-1; tentative D call: TRBD1 (5 bases). Germline assignment: CDR1 SNHLY and CDR2 FYNNEI. The V end lost 7 bases, the J end lost 4 bases, and 16 bases lay between the germline ends. This CDR3 is 14 amino acids long. The CDR3 sequence is CASNDQGYTTEAFF. The CDR3 coding sequence is TGTGCCAGCAATGACCAGGGTTATACCACTGAAGCTTTCTTT.